The T cell receptor (beta chain) described here comes from a study of blood T cells in healthy people across ages. A second PCR of 7 to 11 cycles used a sample-barcoded 5' primer and a J-beta primer mix. TCRdb re-called the 5' RACE reads through MiXCR, storing one row per CDR3 protein. The sample carries 1.5 million to 2 million distinct CDR3 sequences, roughly 49% recorded once. Aged about 6 to 95, donors were systemically healthy Caucasians from Russia. Each sample had at least 7 million PBMCs isolated. Turning to this clonotype: The target antigen is unknown.

Trimming took 4 bases from V and 7 from J, leaving 17 bases between them. CDR3 length: 15 amino acids. Germline-derived CDR1 and CDR2 are ENHRY and SYGVKD. Notes on the study in general: Lack of knowledge of donor CMV status possibly confounded expanded clonotype changes. Estimates of diversity drawn from one million T cells were considered underestimates.

The TCR was taken from a woman aged 40 to 49 in good health. Material: blood. The chain combines TRBV10-3 with TRBJ1-5, with a weak D call TRBD1 (5 bases). The DNA of the CDR3 is TGTGCCATCAGTGCAAGACAGCCCACGGAGCAGCCCCAGCATTTT. Protein sequence: CAISARQPTEQPQHF.